Below are 4 T cell receptor beta chains sequenced from a single sample in a study of shared clonotypes between healthy human individuals. Naive CD8 cells, CD45RO-negative and positively selected for CCR7, excluded terminally differentiated effector memory CD45RA+ cells. Only in-frame clones appear in the TCRdb table, and some are missing; sequencing was by immunoSEQ multiplex PCR. The table records fewer than 800,000 clones, under 95% of them present only once. The material sequenced was naive CD8+ T cells sorted from blood. These receptors all stem from a man aged 25-45 years in good health.

This rearrangement joins TRBV7-8 to TRBJ2-1, with D possibly being TRBD1 (6 bases). CDR3 length equals 13 residues. Germline CDR1 SGHVS, CDR2 FQNEAQ. Trimming removed 4 bases from V and 3 bases from J, with 7 bases in between. CDR3 DNA sequence: TGTGCCAGCAGCTGGGACAACTACAATGAGCAGTTCTTC. This gives the protein CASSWDNYNEQFF.

The sample holds a few counts of this clone. V usage is TRBV19 and J usage is TRBJ2-2; D ambiguous. V lost 5 bases and J lost 4, with 8 bases in between. The CDR3 contains 13 residues. Germline V lookup: CDR1 LNHDA, CDR2 SQIVND (reference sequence). As DNA, the CDR3 is TGTGCCAGTAGTTTGGCGTCCACCGGGGAGCTGTTTTTT. This sequence encodes CASSLASTGELFF. The entire variable domain, with the rest obtained from reference TRBV19 and TRBJ2-2, is as follows: DGGITQSPKYLFRKEGQNVTLSCEQNLNHDAMYWYRQDPGQGLRLIYYSQIVNDFQKGDIAEGYSVSREKKESFPLTVTSAQKNPTAFYLCASSLASTGELFFGEGSRLTVL.

This clone was counted between two and nine times. The chain uses TRBV28 and TRBJ2-2; D is unresolved. The CDR3 is made up of 14 amino acids. Germline CDR1 MDHEN, CDR2 SYDVKM. Trimming took off 8 bases at V and 1 base at J, with 11 bases between the two ends. CDR3 nucleotides: TGTGCCAGCTCCCCTCGACTGAACACCGGGGAGCTGTTTTTT. Residues: CASSPRLNTGELFF.

The table lists this clone with a count of one. The rearrangement joins TRBV30 to TRBJ2-7, with 7 positions matching TRBD1. The CDR3 length is 13 residues. Per the germline V gene, CDR1 is GTSNPN and CDR2 is SVGIG (reference sequence). After removal of 5 bases from V and 3 bases from J, the junction contained 7 bases not matched to a gene. The CDR3 region is CAWDTGQFYEQYF. CDR3 in DNA: TGTGCCTGGGACACGGGACAGTTCTACGAGCAGTACTTC.